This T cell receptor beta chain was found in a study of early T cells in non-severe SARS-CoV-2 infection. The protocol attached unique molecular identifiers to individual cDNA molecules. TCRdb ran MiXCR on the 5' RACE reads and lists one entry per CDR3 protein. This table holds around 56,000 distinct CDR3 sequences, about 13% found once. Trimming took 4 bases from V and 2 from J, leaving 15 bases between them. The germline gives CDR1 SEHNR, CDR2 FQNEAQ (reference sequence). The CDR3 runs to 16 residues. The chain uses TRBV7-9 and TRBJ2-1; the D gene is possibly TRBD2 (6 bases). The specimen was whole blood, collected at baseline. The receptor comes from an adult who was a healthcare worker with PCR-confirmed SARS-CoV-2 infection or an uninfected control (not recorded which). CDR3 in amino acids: CASSSPAGPAYNEQFF. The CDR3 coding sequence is TGTGCCAGCAGCTCCCCTGCGGGGCCGGCCTACAATGAGCAGTTCTTC.